The sequence of this T cell receptor beta chain was determined in a study of cytomegalovirus exposure and HLA in healthy donors. The PCR contained 60 Vbeta and 13 Jbeta primers. The table came from immunoSEQ multiplex PCR; TCRdb's copy has only in-frame clones and leaves some out. The profile shows a few hundred thousand clones, 80% of them singletons. The CDR3 runs 15 residues. V gave up 5 bases and J gave up 5 bases; unmatched junction bases: 6. Germline values: CDR1 SSHAT, CDR2 FNYEAQ (reference sequence). This chain uses TRBV7-7 with TRBJ2-5, with 12 bases that match TRBD1. This receptor was identified in a girl under 10 years old in good health and CMV-seronegative. Sequences were obtained from PBMCs. The CDR3 here is CASSRGTGGWETQYF. Here the CDR3 DNA reads TGTGCCAGCAGCCGCGGGACAGGGGGCTGGGAGACCCAGTACTTC.